This record looks at one T cell receptor (beta chain) sequence and its context. As yet, its antigen is unknown. The data stem from a study of shared clonotypes between healthy human individuals. Libraries were prepared by immunoSEQ multiplex PCR; TCRdb keeps only in-frame clonotypes and omits some of them. In the table there are around 2.3 million clones, more than 90% of which are singletons. General observations from the study: Memory subsets generally showed lower estimated richness than naive subsets.

This CDR3 comprises 14 residues. Trimming left V 4 bases short and J 0 bases short, with 7 bases between. Germline CDR1 is ENHRY and CDR2 is SYGVKD. The genes are TRBV10-3 and TRBJ1-5; no definite D call. The sequenced sample was naive CD4+ T cells sorted from blood. Sample subset: CD45RA+ positively selected. The TCR sequence derives from a man younger than 30 in good health. The CDR3 coding sequence is TGTGCCATCAGTGGGGTCCCTAGCAATCAGCCCCAGCATTTT. Amino acid sequence: CAISGVPSNQPQHF.